The T cell receptor beta chain described here comes from a study of response to subunit inactivated influenza vaccine. Overall study results and limits: Each seasonal influenza vaccination recruits few new T cells, the authors suggested.

In the case of this clonotype: Its specificity is unknown.

Germline-derived CDR1 and CDR2 are MNHNS and SASEGT. Germline trimming cut 7 bases from V and 2 bases from J; bases unmatched to any gene: 8. The CDR3 loop spans 14 amino acids. TCRdb fed the RT-PCR reads into MiXCR, producing one record per CDR3 protein. The table includes 630,000 or so distinct CDR3 sequences, 15% to 18% detected once. The clonotype comes from a man aged 50 to 59 who received an inactivated influenza vaccine. This specimen was PBMCs from blood, taken about 13 days after vaccination. The chain employs TRBV6-1 and TRBJ2-7, with TRBD1 identical over 7 bases. Here the CDR3 reads CASTSGTEPYEQYF. The CDR3 nucleotides are TGTGCCAGCACCTCCGGGACAGAACCCTACGAGCAGTACTTC.